This T cell receptor (beta chain) was sequenced during a study of T cells expressing NK-cell markers. Study information: Sorted CD3+CD56+NKG2C+, CD3+CD56+NKG2C- and CD3+CD56-NKG2C+ T-cell subsets were beta-chain profiled. Sequenced donors, eight in total, included seven who were HCMV-seropositive and one who was seronegative.

CDR3 length: 15 residues. Germline CDR1 reads SGHRS; CDR2 reads YFSETQ. 5'RACE template switching with UMIs generated TCR beta cDNA. From its re-call of the 5' RACE reads, TCRdb lists each CDR3 protein once, without DNA. The sample's table shows hundreds of thousands of distinct CDR3 sequences. This chain links TRBV5-1 with TRBJ2-5; lacking DNA, the TRBD1 call made by TCRdb goes unchecked. The material sequenced was blood T cells: a sorted CD56 or NKG2C T cell subset, CD4+ or CD8+ T cells, or bulk PBMC T cells (not recorded which). The TCR sequence derives from a man between 18 and 35 years old in good health. The CDR3 spells CASSNRGSYQETQYF.